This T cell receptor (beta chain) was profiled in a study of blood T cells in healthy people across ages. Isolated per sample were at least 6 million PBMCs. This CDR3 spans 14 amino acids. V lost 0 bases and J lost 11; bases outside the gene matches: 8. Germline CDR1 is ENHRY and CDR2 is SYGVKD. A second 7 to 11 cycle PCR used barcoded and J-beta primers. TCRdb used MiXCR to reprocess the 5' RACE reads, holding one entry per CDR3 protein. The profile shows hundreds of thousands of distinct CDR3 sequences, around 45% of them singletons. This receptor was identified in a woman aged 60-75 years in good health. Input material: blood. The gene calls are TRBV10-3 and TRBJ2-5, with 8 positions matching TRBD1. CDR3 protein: CAISESTGVCEQYF. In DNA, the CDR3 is TGTGCCATCAGTGAGTCGACAGGGGTATGTGAGCAGTACTTC.